This T cell receptor beta chain was recovered during a study of cytomegalovirus exposure and HLA in healthy donors listed by TCRdb under 2017. Context from the whole study: An earlier analysis of approximately 600 of the donors reported 250 to 300 Gb of sequence data and 117 million unique TCR beta sequences from about 200 million T cells. An early release covering approximately 600 HLA-typed donors comprised roughly 300 gigabases of sequencing data and around 85 million unique TCR sequences. Of the roughly 420 genotyped donors, 80% to 90% were placed in the genetic ancestry cluster associated with self-reported Caucasian donors. The study aimed to test whether signatures of past pathogen exposure could be identified by cataloging public T cell receptors. The study profiled the T cell repertoires of more than 500 subjects by immunosequencing and related them to cytomegalovirus serostatus. In addition to the first cohort of 666 subjects, a separate validation cohort of approximately 130 different subjects was used. The study combined high-throughput TCR immunosequencing, statistical association of individual TCRs with disease status, and machine learning to predict cytomegalovirus infection status. To study patterns of TCR occurrence, a later analysis re-analyzed previously published TCR beta repertoires from hundreds of donors and added high-resolution HLA genotyping. Rather than drawing on any new phenotypic data, the later analysis identified candidate immune exposures from TCR beta sequences and the way those sequences occurred across donors. An earlier analysis of roughly 600 of the donors used high-throughput TCR beta sequencing to judge whether each TCR beta V gene segment behaved as functional or pseudogenic. Donor age, sex, ethnicity and CMV serostatus were compiled alongside the repertoire data. In a later genetic analysis, genome-wide SNP genotypes for about 55% of the roughly 700 donors were used, and that subset was treated as a discovery cohort. Every discovery cohort repertoire had been produced on one sequencing platform. Both class I and class II loci were covered by HLA typing, at four-digit resolution. The number of typed donors differed by locus: roughly 629-630 for A, B, C, DRB1 and DQB1; 522 for DQA1; about 600 for DPA1; and roughly 490 for DPB1. Roughly five DR-DQ haplotypes were treated as single units for association and clustering because of strong linkage in the cohort. Among under 450 genotyped donors of the cohort, an average of roughly 240,000 unique TCR beta nucleotide sequences were sequenced per donor, around a sixth of them non-productive.

In this sample, this clone turned up a few times. Its antigen remains undetermined. Base qualities were left out, and no much larger clone turns up one base away. Libraries were constructed by the immunoSEQ multiplex PCR assay. For the multiplex PCR, a mixture combining 60 forward primers for TCR Vbeta segments and 13 reverse primers for TCR Jbeta segments was used. A multiplex PCR assay on genomic DNA amplified the CDR3 region of rearranged TCR beta genes. Amplified TCR beta libraries were sequenced as 87-base-pair reads on the Illumina HiSeq System. Per the authors' processing: A later analysis tallied roughly 78 million unique TCR beta chains across the 666 repertoires, and roughly 11 million of those chains were shared by two or more donors. To remove PCR and sequencing errors, raw reads were error-corrected and collapsed into unique sequences using a nearest-neighbor algorithm that merged closely related sequences. V, D and J gene segments were assigned by aligning CDR3 sequences to IMGT reference sequences. For a sequence to be retained, at least a six-nucleotide match to both a V gene segment and a J gene segment was required. A rearrangement counted as productive if the CDR3 had no stop codons and remained in frame with V and J, and every other rearrangement counted as non-productive. Following IMGT convention, CDR3 was defined as the stretch from the second conserved V-encoded cysteine up to the conserved J-encoded phenylalanine. The earlier analysis of about 530 of the donors excluded any sequence lacking an unambiguous match to a single V gene segment. An earlier analysis of 500 to 700 of the donors classified V segments as functional when productive rearrangements were above 56.7% and as segregating when the standard deviation between donors was above 5%. A statistical classification framework was developed to diagnose cytomegalovirus status using the catalog of TCR beta chain sequences. V and J gene assignment, in a later analysis, came from comparing TCR nucleotide sequences with IMGT/GENE-DB human TR gene sequences. The TCRdist pipeline was used in a later analysis to assign CDR3 sequences and most-parsimonious VDJ recombination scenarios. In a later analysis, every TCR beta chain was defined by the combination of its CDR3 amino acid sequence and its V-gene family, and reads without a unique V-gene family were dropped. A later analysis removed 592 highly shared, low-generation-probability nucleotide sequences to deal with suspected cross-contamination and a sequencing artifact. For each public chain, a later analysis derived a clonal expansion index from normalized ranks of inferred template counts within each repertoire. In a later analysis, generation probabilities were computed using a VDJ recombination model fitted to out-of-frame rearrangements, and the results were checked against IGoR. A later analysis scored TCR-TCR, TCR-HLA and TCR-CMV co-occurrence with hypergeometric tests, applying a repertoire-size bias correction to TCR pairs. A later analysis estimated false discovery rates by permuting HLA or CMV assignments 20 times. A later analysis grouped co-occurring TCRs with DBSCAN, adding TCRdist sequence similarity when clustering within HLA-allele-positive subsets. Repertoires with fewer than 30,000 or more than 120,000 public chains were left out of co-occurrence clustering, as were several repertoires with anomalous nucleotide sharing. TCRdb retrieved this table from immuneACCESS and kept in-frame rearrangements only. Not all clones are present; in checked studies, unresolved V genes account for under half, and no reason is known for the remainder. The V and J calls and clone size come from that table; D and trimming were worked out from the DNA. For this sample the table gives roughly 160,000 clones, of which 77% were detected only once. 1.5% to 2% of the sample goes to the ten largest clones.

In total, about 650 healthy bone marrow donors made up the cohort. At the time of sampling, every cohort member was nominally healthy, though immune exposures that went unrecorded were likely present. The donor was CMV seronegative and belonged to the group of under 400 seronegative cohort members. A peripheral blood sample was provided by each donor, and peripheral blood mononuclear cells were used for TCR beta sequencing. The Qiagen DNeasy Blood Extraction Kit was used to extract genomic DNA from the blood cell samples. Broader findings and caveats from the paper: In both the original and validation cohorts, the classifier was reported to diagnose cytomegalovirus status with high specificity and sensitivity. The study gave a list of some 150 TCR beta chains associated with cytomegalovirus. Immune exposure information for the cohort was limited to CMV serostatus. Correlated functional status among segregating V segments might be attributable to linkage disequilibrium, but an unknown experimental factor could not be ruled out. A later analysis found that most CMV-associated TCR beta chains appeared HLA-restricted, with HLA associations seemingly driven largely by CMV exposure. A later genetic analysis reported fewer N-insertions in productive TCRs among donors in an Asian-associated ancestry cluster than the approximately 670-donor mean. In a later analysis, more than 15,000 TCR beta sequences were associated with specific HLA alleles at a false discovery rate of 0.05. The authors suggested that the approach could potentially be generalized to other disease states and immunological phenotypes. In an earlier analysis of about 600 of the donors, most TCR beta V segments appeared in productive rearrangements about 87% or about 30% of the time, broadly matching IMGT annotations. Across donors, most TCR sequences were observed very rarely, whereas some public TCRs were present in many individuals. A further reported finding was that TCR beta sequences accurately predicted the HLA-A and HLA-B alleles for most subjects in the first cohort. In this cohort, only TCR beta chains were sequenced, and detectable features were limited by the absence of alpha or paired-chain data. When HLA alleles, especially DR and DQ, strongly co-occurred, TCR associations were difficult to assign to individual alleles. Three of the identified cytomegalovirus-associated TCR beta chains were confirmed in vitro to be specific for cytomegalovirus antigens. Presence/absence analyses assumed roughly uniform sequencing depth across donors, an assumption that may not hold. A later analysis found that TCR association rates varied across HLA loci, with DRB1 alleles showing the most associated TCRs and HLA-C alleles the fewest. Because HLA typing was unavailable for some donors at each locus, only the typed subset was used in association tests. Several of the top co-occurrence clusters appeared to be linked to parvovirus B19, influenza, CMV and Epstein-Barr virus, according to a later analysis. In a later analysis, HLA-associated TCR beta chains were found to be more clonally expanded and to have lower generation probabilities than equally common non-associated chains. Some IMGT-functional V segments, including TRBV6-2 and TRBV6-3, could not be told apart with the 87-base-pair reads, so those segments were excluded. A cluster of highly shared sequence variants was judged likely to represent a technical artifact of the sequencing pipeline. V-gene and J-gene trimming of TCR beta chains was associated with a missense DCLRE1C variant in a later genetic analysis, and the association was replicated in an independent cohort. Because counts were too low, roughly 18 rarely observed V segments, including chromosome 9 orphons, were left out of the earlier analysis of several hundred of the donors.

Based on the germline V gene, the CDR1 and CDR2 sequences are MDHEN and SYDVKM. Reading from cysteine to phenylalanine, the CDR3 counts 15 amino acids. The entry retains the CDR3 DNA only, 45 bases that are in frame from base 1. V is clipped by 8 bases and J by 0 bases, and the sequence between their germline boundaries is 16 bases long. Sequencing used PBMCs. This receptor was taken from a woman in her 30s in good health and CMV-seronegative. The rearranged chain carries TRBV28 and TRBJ1-2; D gene: possibly TRBD1, on 5 matching bases. The CDR3 amino acid sequence is: CASGRDRQANYGYTF. In nucleotide form, the sequence is TGTGCCAGCGGCCGAGACAGACAAGCTAACTATGGCTACACCTTC.